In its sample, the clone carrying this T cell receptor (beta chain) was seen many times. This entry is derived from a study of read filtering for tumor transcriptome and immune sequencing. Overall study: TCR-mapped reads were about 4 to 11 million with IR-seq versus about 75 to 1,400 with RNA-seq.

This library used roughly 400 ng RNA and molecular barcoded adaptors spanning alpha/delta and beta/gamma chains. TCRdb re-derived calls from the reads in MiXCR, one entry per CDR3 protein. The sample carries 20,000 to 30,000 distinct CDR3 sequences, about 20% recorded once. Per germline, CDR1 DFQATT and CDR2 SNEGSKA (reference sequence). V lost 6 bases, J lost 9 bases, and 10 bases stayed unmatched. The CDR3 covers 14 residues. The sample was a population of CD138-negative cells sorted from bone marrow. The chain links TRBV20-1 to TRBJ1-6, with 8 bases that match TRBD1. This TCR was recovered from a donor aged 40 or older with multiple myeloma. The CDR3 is CSAPQGARGSPLHF. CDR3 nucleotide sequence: TGCAGTGCCCCCCAGGGGGCGAGGGGTTCACCCCTCCACTTT.